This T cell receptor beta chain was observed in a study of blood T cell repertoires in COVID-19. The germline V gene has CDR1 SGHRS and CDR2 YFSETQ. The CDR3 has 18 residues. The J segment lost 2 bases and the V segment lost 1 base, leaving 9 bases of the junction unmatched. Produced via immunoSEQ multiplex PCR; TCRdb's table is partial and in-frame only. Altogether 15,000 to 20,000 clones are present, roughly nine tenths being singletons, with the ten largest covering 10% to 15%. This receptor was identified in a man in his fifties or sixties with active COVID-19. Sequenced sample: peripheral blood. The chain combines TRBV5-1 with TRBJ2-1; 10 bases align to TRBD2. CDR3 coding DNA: TGCGCCAGCAGCTTGTACCCTAGCGGGAGCGCAACCTACAATGAGCAGTTCTTC. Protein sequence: CASSLYPSGSATYNEQFF.